This T cell receptor beta chain stems from a study of T-cell reconstitution after alpha-beta-depleted transplantation in children (dated by TCRdb to the mid-2010s). Describing the broader study: T-cell immune reconstitution after TCRalphabeta/CD19-depleted allogeneic hematopoietic cell transplantation in children was quantitatively tracked in the study by means of TCR repertoire profiling. The paper as a whole reports these results and caveats: In some patients, the high TCRbeta diversity seen at day 60 was put down to recipient T cells and intrathymic progenitors that had survived conditioning. Apparently early alphabetaT-cell count recovery about two months after transplant reportedly relied on only several hundred rapidly expanded clones derived from non-depleted graft cells. Hyperexpanded clone frequencies declined over subsequent months; after one year, T-cell counts and TCRbeta diversity were mostly attributed to newly produced T cells.

The treatment or condition tag for this specimen amounts to: allogeneic hematopoietic cell transplantation with graft depleted of TCRalphabeta T cells and CD19 B cells. The transplant recipients were children given TCRalphabeta/CD19-depleted allogeneic hematopoietic cell grafts. The junction carries 9 bases between V and J, which are trimmed by 1 base and 2 bases respectively. CDR1 and CDR2 were assigned from the germline V gene as MGHRA and YSYEKL. The CDR3 covers 16 residues, taking in both the cysteine and the phenylalanine. Solely the CDR3 DNA is kept, with 48 bases framed from the first base. As to this clonotype: The target of this receptor is not known. Base-call qualities are not available, and no considerably larger clone is one nucleotide away.

Receptors were amplified or captured by PCR. Sequenced on an Illumina HiSeq 2500. Molecular barcoding was employed in the preparation of TCR libraries, with unique molecular identifiers being used to normalize TCRbeta repertoire quantification. Starting from the raw public reads, TCRdb applied fastp trimming at Q25, assembled clones with MiXCR and retained in-frame beta chains. Identical CDR3 protein sequences are pooled into one entry, listed with their most common genes and DNA. Present in this sample are 800,000 to 1,000,000 distinct CDR3 sequences, about 30% of which were seen just once. Over 25% of the sample rests with the top ten.

The TCR sequence derives from a boy in the first two years of life who had a stem cell transplant for SCID, so the T cells may come from the graft donor. This chain is built from TRBV4-1 and TRBJ2-6, with the D call perhaps TRBD1 or TRBD2, as 5 bases match in each case. The sample was PBMCs, mostly from graft donor cells, taken 360 days after TCRalphabeta/CD19-depleted stem cell transplant. At the DNA level, the sequence is TGCGCCAGCAGCCAAGCTATGGGGGCTGGGGCCAACGTCCTGACTTTC. Its protein product is CASSQAMGAGANVLTF.